Listed here are 14 T cell receptor beta chains from one sample, sequenced in a study of beta chain features in type 1 diabetes. Expressed TCRB transcripts were sequenced, since all the RNA that had been isolated was reverse transcribed. The table came from immunoSEQ multiplex PCR; TCRdb's copy has only in-frame clones and leaves some out. The sample lists 810,000 or so clones; 15% to 20% were seen once. Sequenced: naive CD4+ T cells from blood. These receptors were obtained from a woman younger than 30 in good health.

This chain joins TRBV7-2 and TRBJ2-5; 7 nucleotides agree with TRBD2. The J call could be wrong; TRBJ2-7 is a better fit for the DNA end. CDR3 length: 14 amino acids. CDR1 is SGHTA, CDR2 FQGNSA, per germline. Here the CDR3 DNA reads TGTGCCAGCAGCTTAGCGGGAGGGCGGCACGAGCAGTACTTC. Protein product: CASSLAGGRHEQYF.

This clone was found a few times. The chain couples TRBV13 to TRBJ2-1; D is perhaps TRBD1 or TRBD2 (5 bases each). Germline V gives CDR1 PRHDT, CDR2 FYEKMQ (reference sequence). Trimming shortened V by 4 bases and J by 6 bases, and 13 bases separated the two germline ends. The CDR3 consists of 14 residues. The chain's CDR3 is CASSSWGRSNEQFF. In DNA form, the CDR3 reads TGTGCCAGCAGCTCTTGGGGGAGAAGCAATGAGCAGTTCTTC.

The V call is TRBV20-1, the J call TRBJ2-1, with TRBD2 identical over 9 bases. V lost 7 bases to trimming and J lost 9 bases; unmatched junction nucleotides: 4. CDR1 is DFQATT, CDR2 SNEGSKA, per germline (reference sequence). The CDR3 length is 11 residues. The CDR3 region is CSVSGSSEQFF. The DNA of the CDR3 is TGCAGTGTTAGCGGGAGCAGTGAGCAGTTCTTC.

V and J are TRBV11-2 and TRBJ2-5; 10 positions match TRBD2. This CDR3 is 16 amino acids long. Germline CDR1 reads SGHAT; CDR2 reads FQNNGV. V gave up 5 bases and J gave up 5 bases; unmatched junction bases: 11. CDR3 sequence reads: CASSHGTSGTGETQYF. The CDR3 nucleotides read TGTGCCAGCAGCCACGGAACTAGCGGGACTGGGGAGACCCAGTACTTC. The full variable domain, completed using reference TRBV11-2 and TRBJ2-5, is EAGVAQSPRYKIIEKRQSVAFWCNPISGHATLYWYQQILGQGPKLLIQFQNNGVVDDSQLPKDRFSAERLKGVDSTLKIQPAKLEDSAVYLCASSHGTSGTGETQYFGPGTRLLVL.

There are a few counts of this clone. The chain employs TRBV6-6 and TRBJ2-3; the match to TRBD2 covers 9 bases. With V trimmed by 4 bases and J by 2 bases, 7 bases remained unmatched. Germline V CDR1 and CDR2: MNHNY, SVGAGI (reference sequence). This CDR3 is built from 16 residues. CDR3 coding DNA: TGTGCCAGCAGTTTAAGGGCGGGAGGGATCACAGATACGCAGTATTTT. Translation: CASSLRAGGITDTQYF.

The V and J genes are TRBV19 and TRBJ2-7; the match to TRBD2 covers 8 bases. The germline gives CDR1 LNHDA, CDR2 SQIVND (reference sequence). The V segment lost 1 base and the J segment 2 bases; nucleotides outside the gene matches: 7. The CDR3 spans 16 residues. The CDR3 coding sequence is TGTGCCAGTAGTATAGCGGGGGGGACGGCGGCCTACGAGCAGTACTTC. It is translated as CASSIAGGTAAYEQYF.

There are a few counts of this clone. V and J are TRBV2 and TRBJ2-3; possible D gene TRBD1, 5 bases. The germline gives CDR1 SNHLY, CDR2 FYNNEI. The ends were cut back, 8 bases at V and 4 bases at J, with 19 bases in the middle. CDR3 length equals 15 residues. In nucleotides, the CDR3 is TGTGCCAGCGCCCTCTCCGGGCAGGGCGCAGATACGCAGTATTTT. It codes for CASALSGQGADTQYF. Together with reference TRBV2 and TRBJ2-3, the CDR3 gives the full variable domain: EPEVTQTPSHQVTQMGQEVILRCVPISNHLYFYWYRQILGQKVEFLVSFYNNEISEKSEIFDDQFSVERPDGSNFTLKIRSTKLEDSAMYFCASALSGQGADTQYFGPGTRLTVL.

This clone turned up a few times. The rearrangement links TRBV11-1 to TRBJ1-2, with 8 bases lining up with TRBD1. V dropped 5 bases and J dropped 6; count of bases not matched to a gene: 8. Germline assignment: CDR1 SGHAT and CDR2 FQDESV (reference sequence). The CDR3 is 14 amino acids. The CDR3 coding sequence is TGTGCCAGCAGCCCGGACAGGGATCTAGATGGCTACACCTTC. It codes for CASSPDRDLDGYTF. The full variable domain, in which reference TRBV11-1 and TRBJ1-2 provide the parts outside the CDR3, is EAEVAQSPRYKITEKSQAVAFWCDPISGHATLYWYRQILGQGPELLVQFQDESVVDDSQLPKDRFSAERLKGVDSTLKIQPAELGDSAMYLCASSPDRDLDGYTFGSGTRLTVV.

This sequence joins TRBV18 and TRBJ1-1, with D perhaps matching TRBD1 (5 bases). V shed 8 bases and J shed 7 bases, with 11 bases lying between them. The CDR3 is 11 amino acids. Germline CDR1 is KGHSH and CDR2 is LQKENI. CDR3 sequence (DNA): TGTGCCAGCCGGGACGGCATTGAAGCTTTCTTT. Its translation: CASRDGIEAFF. The full variable domain, its missing parts supplied by reference TRBV18 and TRBJ1-1, is NAGVMQNPRHLVRRRGQEARLRCSPMKGHSHVYWYRQLPEEGLKFMVYLQKENIIDESGMPKERFSAEFPKEGPSILRIQQVVRGDSAAYFCASRDGIEAFFGQGTRLTVV.

J is TRBJ2-7 and V is TRBV23-1, with 7 nucleotides matching TRBD1. TRBV23-1 is placed among ORFs of uncertain function. The J segment lost 2 bases and the V segment lost 9 bases, leaving 4 bases of the junction unmatched. This CDR3 is built from 12 residues. The CDR3 region is CARGDSTYEQYF. The CDR3 DNA is TGCGCCAGGGGGGACAGTACCTACGAGCAGTACTTC.

This clone was picked up a small number of times. The V and J genes are TRBV4-3 and TRBJ1-5; possible D gene TRBD1, 6 bases. V was trimmed by 4 bases and J by 3 bases, leaving 13 bases between them. Germline loops: CDR1 LGHNA, CDR2 YSLEER. This CDR3 is built from 15 residues. CDR3 coding DNA: TGCGCCAGCAGCCCCCACAGGGTACCCAATCAGCCCCAGCATTTT. Translated: CASSPHRVPNQPQHF.

The rearrangement joins TRBV7-3 to TRBJ2-2; a weak D match, TRBD2 (6 bases). This CDR3 comprises 16 residues. V was trimmed by 1 base and J by 4 bases, leaving 13 bases between them. Germline CDR1 and CDR2: SGHTA and FQGTGA. In DNA, the CDR3 is TGTGCCAGCAGCTTAAGGAGGGTAGGGGTCACCGGGGAGCTGTTTTTT. Translating gives CASSLRRVGVTGELFF.

The chain recombines TRBV28 with TRBJ2-3; D is undetermined. This CDR3 region has 12 residues. Germline assignment: CDR1 MDHEN and CDR2 SYDVKM. Trimming cost V 4 bases and J 10 bases, with 12 bases left between them. The CDR3 reads CASSSAVPSQYF. The CDR3 DNA reads as TGTGCCAGCAGTTCCGCCGTCCCATCGCAGTATTTT.

This clone was picked up a small number of times. The J gene is TRBJ2-7, the V gene TRBV18; D is unclear. V gave up 1 base and J gave up 1 base, with 8 bases separating them. The CDR3 totals 14 residues. Germline V CDR1 and CDR2: KGHSH, LQKENI. CDR3 sequence reads: CASSPQRVSYEQYF. In nucleotides, the CDR3 is TGTGCCAGCTCACCACAAAGGGTTTCCTACGAGCAGTACTTC.